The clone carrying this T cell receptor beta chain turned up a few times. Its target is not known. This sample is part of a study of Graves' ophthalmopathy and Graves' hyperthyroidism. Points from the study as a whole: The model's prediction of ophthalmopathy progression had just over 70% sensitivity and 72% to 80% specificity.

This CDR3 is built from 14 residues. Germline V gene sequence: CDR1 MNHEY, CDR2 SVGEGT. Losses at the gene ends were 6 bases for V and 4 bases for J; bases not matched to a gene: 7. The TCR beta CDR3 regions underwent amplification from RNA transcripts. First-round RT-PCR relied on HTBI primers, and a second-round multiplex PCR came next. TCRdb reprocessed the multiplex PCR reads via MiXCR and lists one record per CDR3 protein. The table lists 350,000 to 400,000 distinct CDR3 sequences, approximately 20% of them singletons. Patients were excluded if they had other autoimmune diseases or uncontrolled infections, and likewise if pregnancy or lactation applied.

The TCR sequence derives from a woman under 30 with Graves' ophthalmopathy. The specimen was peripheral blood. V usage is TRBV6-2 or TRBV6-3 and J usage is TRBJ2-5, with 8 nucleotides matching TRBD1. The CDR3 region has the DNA TGTGCCAGCAGGCTGACAGGGGTAGGAGAGACCCAGTACTTC. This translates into CASRLTGVGETQYF.